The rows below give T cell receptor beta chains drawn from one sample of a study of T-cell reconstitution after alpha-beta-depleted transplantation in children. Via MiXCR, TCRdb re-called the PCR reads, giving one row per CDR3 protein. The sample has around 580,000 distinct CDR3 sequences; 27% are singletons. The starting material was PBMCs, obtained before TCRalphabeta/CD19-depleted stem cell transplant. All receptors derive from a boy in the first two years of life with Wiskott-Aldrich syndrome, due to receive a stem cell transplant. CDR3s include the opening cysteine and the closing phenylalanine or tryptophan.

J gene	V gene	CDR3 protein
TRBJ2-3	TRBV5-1	CASSLELAGVDTQYF
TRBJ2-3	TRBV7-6	CASSVTGSSTDTQYF
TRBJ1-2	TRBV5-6	CASSGGQGANYGYTF
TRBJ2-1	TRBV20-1	CSARDSGLAGVLNEQFF
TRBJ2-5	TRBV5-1	CASSLADGPQETQYF
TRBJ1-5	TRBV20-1	CSARAGFGPQHF
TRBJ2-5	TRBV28	CASSLFRPGRLETQYF
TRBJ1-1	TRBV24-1	CATSDLGAEAFF
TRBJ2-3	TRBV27	CASSLLGGTQYF
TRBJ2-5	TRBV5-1	CASSLVPSRLGETQYF
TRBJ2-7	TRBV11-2	CASSLSTGSYYEQYF
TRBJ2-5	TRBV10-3	CAISEGGGPQETQYF
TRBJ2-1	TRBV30	CAWTGGRSWNEQFF
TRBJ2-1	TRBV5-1	CASSPNSIKADEQFF
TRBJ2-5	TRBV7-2	CASSFQLASETQYF
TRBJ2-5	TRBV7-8	CASSRTGLETQYF
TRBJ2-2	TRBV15	CATSRDPTSGITGELFF
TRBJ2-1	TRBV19	CASSIAGQGHFF
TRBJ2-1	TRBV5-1	CASRASSALSYNEQFF
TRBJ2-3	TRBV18	CASSPFERISTDTQYF
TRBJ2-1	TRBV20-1	CSARGLDRRSYNEQFF
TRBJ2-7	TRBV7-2	CASSLGLGLANTYEQYF
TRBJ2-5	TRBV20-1	CSARGEGETQYF
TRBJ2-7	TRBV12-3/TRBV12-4	CASRAGNSYEQYF
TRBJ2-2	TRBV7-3	CASSFQRDGTGELFF
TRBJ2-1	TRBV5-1	CASSFSSGGISYNEQFF
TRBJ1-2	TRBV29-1	CSVETGNYGYTF
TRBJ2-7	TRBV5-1	CASSLKTAGGLHEQYF
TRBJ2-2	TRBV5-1	CASRPDGSANTGELFF
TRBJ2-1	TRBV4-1	CASSQSTGTSGYNEQFF
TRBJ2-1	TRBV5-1	CASSFSPTSGTYNEQFF
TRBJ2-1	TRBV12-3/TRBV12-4	CASSRVGRPSNNEQFF
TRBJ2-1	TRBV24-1	CATSDLTSGRSYNEQFF
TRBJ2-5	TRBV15	CATSRGQGAETQYF
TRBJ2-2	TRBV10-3	CAISVRRAVGELFF
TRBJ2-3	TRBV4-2	CASSQVGGPTDTQYF
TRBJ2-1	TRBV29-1	CSVEARYNEQFF